The T cell receptor (beta chain) described here comes from a study of blood T cells in healthy people across ages. Study-level findings and limits: Long-lived and aged donors differed, with more naive CD4+ cells and higher diversity in the long-lived.

This clonotype occurred a few times. The antigen is not known. Primers used in a second PCR of roughly 6 to 11 cycles were a sample-barcoded 5' primer and a J-beta primer mix. MiXCR was run by TCRdb on the 5' RACE reads, yielding one entry per CDR3 protein. The data hold around 620,000 distinct CDR3 sequences, with 25% to 30% observed a single time. The germline V gene has CDR1 MNHEY and CDR2 SVGEGT. The CDR3 covers 14 residues. V was clipped by 4 bases and J by 10 bases; unmatched bases: 5. This receptor was obtained from a woman aged 70-85 years in good health. The sample consisted of blood. The J gene is TRBJ2-4, the V gene TRBV6-2 or TRBV6-3; 12 bases agree with TRBD2. The DNA for the CDR3 is TGTGCCAGCAGTTCGACTAGCGGGGGCGGAATTCAGTACTTC. Protein product: CASSSTSGGGIQYF.